These 12 T cell receptor beta chains were all obtained from the same sample, sequenced in a study of somatic mutations in cytotoxic T cells in rheumatoid arthritis. TCRdb's table, derived via immunoSEQ multiplex PCR, lists solely in-frame clones and lacks some. The repertoire has roughly 4,400 clones, roughly 86% of them found once; the top ten carry approximately 35%. The sequenced sample consisted of CD8+ T cells sorted from blood. All receptors come from a woman between 50 and 59 years old with rheumatoid arthritis.

The rearrangement links TRBV18 to TRBJ1-6; 10 bases agree with TRBD1. CDR1 is KGHSH, CDR2 LQKENI, per germline. This CDR3 contains 14 residues. After removal of 3 bases from V and 8 bases from J, the junction contained 1 base not matched to a gene. The CDR3 nucleotides are TGTGCCAGCTCACCGACAGGGGGCGATTCACCCCTCCACTTT. Translated: CASSPTGGDSPLHF.

The chain joins TRBV19 to TRBJ1-5; TRBD1 matches 7 bases. Losses at the gene ends were 3 bases for V and 2 bases for J; bases not matched to a gene: 7. This CDR3 is 16 amino acids long. CDR1 LNHDA and CDR2 SQIVND come from the germline V gene (reference sequence). This chain's CDR3 is CASSMSQGEGNQPQHF. For the CDR3, the DNA is TGTGCCAGTAGTATGAGTCAGGGGGAAGGCAATCAGCCCCAGCATTTT.

This clone was seen a few times. V is TRBV6-5 and J is TRBJ1-2, with TRBD1 identical over 7 bases. The CDR3 length is 15 residues. The germline CDR1 and CDR2 sequences are MNHEY and SVGAGI. The J segment lost 8 bases and the V segment lost 5 bases, leaving 14 bases of the junction unmatched. The CDR3 coding sequence is TGTGCCAGCAGTCAATCAGTGACAGGGTTCTACGGCTACACCTTC. Its protein product is CASSQSVTGFYGYTF.

The chain carries TRBV4-1 and TRBJ2-7; 7 bases are a match to TRBD2. V dropped 1 base and J dropped 5; count of bases not matched to a gene: 2. This CDR3 region has 13 residues. The germline gives CDR1 MGHRA, CDR2 YSYEKL. The DNA of the CDR3 is TGCGCCAGCAGCCAAGTTGCGGGGGACGAGCAGTACTTC. Its translation: CASSQVAGDEQYF.

The chain is built from TRBV11-2 and TRBJ1-1; TRBD1 might be the D (5 bases). Trimming shortened V by 8 bases and J by 3 bases, and 22 bases separated the two germline ends. The germline V gene has CDR1 SGHAT and CDR2 FQNNGV. The CDR3 has 16 amino acids. CDR3 nucleotide sequence: TGTGCCAGCTCCACCAGAGTCATACCGGGGGACACTGAAGCTTTCTTT. It codes for CASSTRVIPGDTEAFF.

This chain links TRBV11-2 with TRBJ2-5, with 9 bases that match TRBD1. Germline values: CDR1 SGHAT, CDR2 FQNNGV. The trim removed 5 bases at V and 5 bases at J, leaving 15 bases unmatched. The CDR3 totals 17 residues. The CDR3 nucleotides are TGTGCCAGCAGCCCGAGGCCAGGGACAGGGAATTGGGAGACCCAGTACTTC. It yields the protein CASSPRPGTGNWETQYF. The full variable domain, completed using reference TRBV11-2 and TRBJ2-5, is EAGVAQSPRYKIIEKRQSVAFWCNPISGHATLYWYQQILGQGPKLLIQFQNNGVVDDSQLPKDRFSAERLKGVDSTLKIQPAKLEDSAVYLCASSPRPGTGNWETQYFGPGTRLLVL.

The chain joins TRBV27 to TRBJ2-3; a weak D match, TRBD2 (5 bases). The CDR3 covers 15 residues. Per germline, CDR1 MNHEY and CDR2 SMNVEV (reference sequence). V was shortened by 3 bases and J by 4 bases, with 14 bases between the two germline ends. Here the CDR3 DNA reads TGTGCCAGCAGTTTTCGGGGTGGGCTAGCAGATACGCAGTATTTT. This sequence encodes CASSFRGGLADTQYF.

V gene TRBV19 combines with J gene TRBJ2-7; a weak D match, TRBD2 (6 bases). Per germline, CDR1 LNHDA and CDR2 SQIVND (reference sequence). CDR3 size: 14 residues. V was shortened by 5 bases and J by 4 bases, with 15 bases between the two germline ends. The CDR3 protein is CASSPGGGPYEQYF. In DNA, the CDR3 is TGTGCCAGTAGTCCCGGGGGTGGCCCTTACGAGCAGTACTTC.

This chain connects TRBV14 to TRBJ2-5; no clear D. The CDR3 spans 14 residues. V was pared by 3 bases and J by 6 bases, with 14 bases between. Germline V gene data show CDR1 as SGHDN and CDR2 as FVKESK. Here the CDR3 reads CASSHEAPLKTQYF. CDR3 coding DNA: TGTGCCAGCAGCCACGAGGCACCTCTTAAGACCCAGTACTTC.

The V call is TRBV15, the J call TRBJ2-5; D is perhaps TRBD1 (5 bases). From germline, CDR1 is LNHNV and CDR2 YYDKDF (reference sequence). This CDR3 comprises 14 residues. V lost 1 base and J 2 bases, leaving 8 bases between the germline ends. CDR3 sequence (DNA): TGTGCCACCAGCAGAGGACAGCAACAAGAGACCCAGTACTTC. Its translation is CATSRGQQQETQYF.

V is TRBV11-2 and J is TRBJ2-1, with D hard to call. The CDR3 sequence is 15 residues long. Deletions cut 2 bases from V and 1 base from J, with 9 bases between. CDR1 is SGHAT, CDR2 FQNNGV, per germline. Here the CDR3 DNA reads TGTGCCAGCAGCTTATTAGCTAGTTCCTACAATGAGCAGTTCTTC. Its translation: CASSLLASSYNEQFF.

The CDR3 DNA sequence: TGTGCCAGCAGGGGGGACAGGAGAGCTTTCTTT. It specifies CASRGDRRAFF. The chain carries TRBV7-9 and TRBJ1-1; 8 bases map to TRBD1. Germline trimming cut 6 bases from V and 10 bases from J; bases unmatched to any gene: 4. The CDR3 runs to 11 residues. CDR1 SEHNR and CDR2 FQNEAQ come from the germline V gene (reference sequence).